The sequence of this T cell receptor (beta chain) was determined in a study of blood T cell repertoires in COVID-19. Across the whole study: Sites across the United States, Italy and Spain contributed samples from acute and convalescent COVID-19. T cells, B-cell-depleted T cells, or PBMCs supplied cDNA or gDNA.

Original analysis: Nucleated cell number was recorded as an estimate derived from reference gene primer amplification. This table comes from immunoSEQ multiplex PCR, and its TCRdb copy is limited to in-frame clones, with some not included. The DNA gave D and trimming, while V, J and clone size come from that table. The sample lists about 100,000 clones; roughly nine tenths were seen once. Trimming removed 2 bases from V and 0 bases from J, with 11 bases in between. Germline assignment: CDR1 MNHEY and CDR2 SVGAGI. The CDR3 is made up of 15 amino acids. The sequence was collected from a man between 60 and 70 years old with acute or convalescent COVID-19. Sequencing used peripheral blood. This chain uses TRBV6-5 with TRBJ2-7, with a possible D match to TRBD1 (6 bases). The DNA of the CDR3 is TGTGCCAGCAGTTACGGGGGCATAGCCTCCTACGAGCAGTACTTC. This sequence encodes CASSYGGIASYEQYF.